These T cell receptor beta chains were read from a single sample in a study of blood T cells in healthy people across ages. TCRdb fed the 5' RACE reads into MiXCR, producing one record per CDR3 protein. Of 1.6 million or so distinct CDR3 sequences listed, roughly 30% were seen once; the top ten hold approximately 11%. Sequenced input: blood. The receptors shown here come from a woman between 25 and 40 years old in good health. Both conserved end residues are part of each CDR3. Each record gives: V gene, J gene, CDR3 protein.

TRBV7-9	TRBJ2-1	CASSLSTGPRLYNEQFF
TRBV28	TRBJ1-2	CASRDRSCYGYTF
TRBV20-1	TRBJ2-5	CSAEAWLETQYF
TRBV7-6	TRBJ2-7	CASSLEMKSSSYEQYF
TRBV5-1	TRBJ2-5	CASSPGVPQETQYF
TRBV15	TRBJ2-2	CATSTLRQRSTGELFF
TRBV27	TRBJ2-1	CASSLKGRGRGLAKSYNEQFF
TRBV5-1	TRBJ2-6	CASSLVQGIELNSGANVLTF
TRBV30	TRBJ1-5	CAWTGAGNQPQHF
TRBV15	TRBJ1-1	CATSKEVGTEAFF
TRBV20-1	TRBJ1-6	CSAPRQEKVDSPLHF
TRBV7-8	TRBJ2-1	CASSWAERTSSYNEQFF
TRBV6-1	TRBJ2-5	CASSEAAGARGTQYF
TRBV28	TRBJ1-2	CASSFAGTGALNYGYTF
TRBV20-1	TRBJ2-5	CSAFPLGLALQETQYF
TRBV5-1	TRBJ2-3	CASSVKSDTQYF
TRBV20-1	TRBJ2-1	CSARVVGGPYNEQFF
TRBV5-1	TRBJ2-1	CASALSQGDYNEQFF
TRBV15	TRBJ2-7	CATTTEYDSYEQYF
TRBV7-2	TRBJ1-1	CASSPNRGRTEAFF
TRBV14	TRBJ1-1	CASSQTSGYTEAFF
TRBV27	TRBJ1-2	CASSLLSGGAGGYGYTF
TRBV10-3	TRBJ2-5	CATRDGQRGHETQYF
TRBV3-1	TRBJ1-2	CASSQDWAGDGYGYTF
TRBV6-5	TRBJ2-1	CASSFTSGRYNEQFF
TRBV9	TRBJ2-1	CASSVGAGGPDNEQFF
TRBV15	TRBJ2-2	CATSRGTSGSRELFF
TRBV3-1	TRBJ2-7	CASSPEGGRLNEQYF
TRBV29-1	TRBJ2-5	CSVDGRQGFWETQYF
TRBV27	TRBJ2-1	CATIIRSDRGGNEQFF
TRBV7-2	TRBJ2-1	CASIWASGTNEQFF
TRBV4-1	TRBJ1-6	CASSQTGDSPLHF
TRBV18	TRBJ1-1	CASSGTGGVGTEAFF
TRBV28	TRBJ1-2	CASRDRENYGYTF
TRBV6-5	TRBJ1-2	CASSSRDTNYGYTF
TRBV4-2	TRBJ2-1	CASSQVGSGSSEQFF
TRBV20-1	TRBJ2-7	CSASFPPKVTSGSNEQYF
TRBV20-1	TRBJ1-2	CSALPQGQSQGYTF
TRBV9	TRBJ2-7	CASSVEISRSYEQYF
TRBV6-6	TRBJ2-7	CASSLRDVVQYF
TRBV7-2	TRBJ1-5	CASSLLAIRQQPQHF
TRBV4-1	TRBJ1-2	CASSPQDGYGTGEGGYTF
TRBV28	TRBJ2-5	CASSLPGTGARETQYF
TRBV27	TRBJ2-4	CASSSDRTALAKNIQYF
TRBV5-1	TRBJ2-3	CASSANLAGGTDTQYF
TRBV5-6	TRBJ2-5	CASSLAQARSEQYF